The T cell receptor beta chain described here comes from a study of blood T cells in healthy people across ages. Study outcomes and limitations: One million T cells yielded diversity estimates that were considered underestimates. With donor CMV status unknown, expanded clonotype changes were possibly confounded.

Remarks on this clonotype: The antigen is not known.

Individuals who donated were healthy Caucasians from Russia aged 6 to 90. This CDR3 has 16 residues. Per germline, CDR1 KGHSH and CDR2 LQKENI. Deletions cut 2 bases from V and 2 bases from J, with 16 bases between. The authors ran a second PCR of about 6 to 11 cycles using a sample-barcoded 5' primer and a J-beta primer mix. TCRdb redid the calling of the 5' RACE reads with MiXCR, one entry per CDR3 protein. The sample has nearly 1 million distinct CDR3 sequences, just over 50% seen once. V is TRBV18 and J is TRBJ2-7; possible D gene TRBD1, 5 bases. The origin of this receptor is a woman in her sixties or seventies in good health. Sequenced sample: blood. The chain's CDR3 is CASSPNPPGITYEQYF. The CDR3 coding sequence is TGTGCCAGCTCACCAAATCCCCCAGGGATTACCTACGAGCAGTACTTC.